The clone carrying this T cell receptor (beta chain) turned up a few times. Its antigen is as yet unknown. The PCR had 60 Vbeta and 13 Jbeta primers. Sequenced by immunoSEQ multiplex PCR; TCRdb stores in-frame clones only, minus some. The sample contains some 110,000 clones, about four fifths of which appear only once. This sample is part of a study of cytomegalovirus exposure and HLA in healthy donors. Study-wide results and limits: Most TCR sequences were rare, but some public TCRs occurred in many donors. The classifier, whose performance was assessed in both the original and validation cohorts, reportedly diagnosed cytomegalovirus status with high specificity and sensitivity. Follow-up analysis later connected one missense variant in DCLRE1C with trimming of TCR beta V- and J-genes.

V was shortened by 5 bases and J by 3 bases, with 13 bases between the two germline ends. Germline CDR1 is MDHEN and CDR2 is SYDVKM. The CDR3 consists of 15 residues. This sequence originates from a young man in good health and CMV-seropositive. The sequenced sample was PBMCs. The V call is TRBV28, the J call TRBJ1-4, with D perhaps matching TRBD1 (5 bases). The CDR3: CASSTPGRANEKLFF. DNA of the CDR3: TGTGCCAGCAGTACCCCAGGGAGGGCTAATGAAAAACTGTTTTTT.